The 24 T cell receptor beta chains given below trace back to one sample, sequenced in a study of shared clonotypes between healthy human individuals. Clones were read by immunoSEQ multiplex PCR, and TCRdb kept only the in-frame ones, dropping some. The profile shows roughly 1,500,000 clones, 97% to 99% of them singletons. Sequencing used naive CD4+ T cells sorted from blood. Subset indicated: CD45RA+ positively selected. The receptors come from a man aged 25 to 40 in good health.

The chain links TRBV25-1 to TRBJ2-7, with D unresolved. This CDR3 region has 13 residues. Trimming stripped 7 bases from V and 6 bases from J, with 16 bases between. Looked up from germline, CDR1 is MGHDK and CDR2 is SYGVNS. The chain's CDR3 is CASTSFQGGEQYF. The CDR3 nucleotides are TGTGCCAGCACTTCCTTTCAAGGCGGCGAGCAGTACTTC.

The chain is built from TRBV6-5 and TRBJ2-7, with 11 bases lining up with TRBD1. Germline CDR1 MNHEY, CDR2 SVGAGI. This CDR3 is built from 15 residues. J was trimmed by 4 bases and V by 6 bases; bases with no gene match: 8. The CDR3 DNA sequence: TGTGCCAGCAGAATAAGGACAGGGGGCATTTACGAGCAGTACTTC. Translation: CASRIRTGGIYEQYF.

V usage is TRBV11-2 and J usage is TRBJ2-3; D is uncertain. V was clipped by 5 bases and J by 0 bases, with 18 bases between them. Germline assignment: CDR1 SGHAT and CDR2 FQNNGV. The CDR3 runs to 17 residues. The CDR3: CASSRPLNSQSTDTQYF. Here the CDR3 DNA reads TGTGCCAGCAGCCGTCCCTTAAATAGCCAGAGCACAGATACGCAGTATTTT.

This CDR3 is CASSLERGMNTEAFF. CDR3 nucleotide sequence: TGTGCCAGCAGCTTGGAAAGAGGCATGAACACTGAAGCTTTCTTT. This sequence joins TRBV5-4 and TRBJ1-1; D is uncertain. CDR3 length equals 15 residues. V lost 0 bases to trimming and J lost 0 bases, with 9 bases between them. Germline V gene sequence: CDR1 SGHNT, CDR2 YYREEE (reference sequence).

A single count supports this clone. The CDR3 region is CSTARVLSETQYF. As DNA, the CDR3 is TGTTCCACTGCTCGGGTCCTATCAGAGACCCAGTACTTC. V usage is TRBV7-2 and J usage is TRBJ2-5; D is undetermined. This CDR3 spans 13 amino acids. The germline CDR1 and CDR2 sequences are SGHTA and FQGNSA.

The chain uses TRBV7-3 and TRBJ2-5; TRBD2 is a possible D gene (6 bases). The CDR3 consists of 13 residues. Germline CDR1 SGHTA, CDR2 FQGTGA. Between the trimmed V and J ends, which lost 8 bases and 7 bases, there was a span of 17 bases. The CDR3, as DNA: TGTGCCAGCGGGCAGACGGCGCGGGGGACCCAGTACTTC. This codes for CASGQTARGTQYF.

Points on this clone: This sample also contains other DNA sequences that code for the same CDR3. The chain combines TRBV18 with TRBJ1-1, with TRBD1 as a possible D gene (5 bases). Trimming stripped 1 base from V and 4 bases from J, with 13 bases between. CDR1 KGHSH and CDR2 LQKENI come from the germline V gene. The CDR3 has 15 residues. DNA for the CDR3: TGTGCCAGCTCACCACTGGGGGGGGGAGGCACTGAAGCTTTCTTT. Protein: CASSPLGGGGTEAFF.

The rearrangement joins TRBV5-1 to TRBJ2-5, with TRBD1 as a possible D gene (5 bases). The CDR3 has 14 amino acids. V was cut by 4 bases and J by 1 base, with 11 bases left in between. Germline values: CDR1 SGHRS, CDR2 YFSETQ. In DNA, the CDR3 is TGCGCCAGCAGCGCAGGGAATAGCCAAGAGACCCAGTACTTC. Protein: CASSAGNSQETQYF.

About this clone: Other DNA sequences in this sample translate to the same CDR3. The J gene is TRBJ2-1, the V gene TRBV29-1, with 9 bases identical to TRBD1. This CDR3 region has 12 residues. In germline, CDR1 is SQVTM, CDR2 ANQGSEA. After removal of 6 bases from V and 4 bases from J, the junction contained 1 base not matched to a gene. The CDR3 sequence: CSVGQGYNEQFF. The CDR3 DNA sequence: TGCAGCGTGGGACAGGGATACAATGAGCAGTTCTTC.

The chain couples TRBV27 to TRBJ2-7; 8 bases agree with TRBD1. Trimming removed 2 bases from V and 3 bases from J; junction bases left unmatched: 6. Per germline, CDR1 MNHEY and CDR2 SMNVEV (reference sequence). The CDR3 is made up of 15 amino acids. In DNA form, the CDR3 reads TGTGCCAGCAGTTTACAGGGGGCTCAAATCTACGAGCAGTACTTC. This gives the protein CASSLQGAQIYEQYF.

This chain joins TRBV19 and TRBJ1-2; perhaps TRBD1 as D (5 bases). CDR3 size: 13 residues. From germline, CDR1 is LNHDA and CDR2 SQIVND (reference sequence). The V end was cut by 2 bases, the J end by 6 bases, with 10 bases between. The chain's CDR3 is CASSITRGDGYTF. For the CDR3, the DNA is TGTGCCAGTAGTATAACCCGAGGGGATGGCTACACCTTC.

Concerning this clone: At one end the junction does not follow the germline gene, possibly because of a read error. This rearrangement joins TRBV7-2 to TRBJ2-7; D might be TRBD2 (7 bases). The CDR3 has 15 amino acids. Germline loops: CDR1 SGHTA, CDR2 FQGNSA. The DNA of the CDR3 is TGTGCCAGCAGCAGACAGGCGGGAGACTCCTTCGAGCAGTACTTC. It is translated as CASSRQAGDSFEQYF.

The chain is built from TRBV28 and TRBJ2-3; D uncertain. In germline, CDR1 is MDHEN, CDR2 SYDVKM. CDR3 length equals 12 residues. Trimming took off 6 bases at V and 6 bases at J, with 10 bases between the two ends. The CDR3 region is CASRELPDTQYF. CDR3 DNA sequence: TGTGCCAGCAGAGAACTCCCGGATACGCAGTATTTT.

This clone has a single count. The chain links TRBV19 to TRBJ2-3; D not resolved. V was clipped by 1 base and J by 2 bases, with 7 bases between them. Germline assignment: CDR1 LNHDA and CDR2 SQIVND (reference sequence). This CDR3 has 14 amino acids. CDR3 sequence (DNA): TGTGCCAGTAGTATAGCTCTCTTCACAGATACGCAGTATTTT. It codes for CASSIALFTDTQYF. The complete variable domain, with remaining parts taken from reference TRBV19 and TRBJ2-3, reads DGGITQSPKYLFRKEGQNVTLSCEQNLNHDAMYWYRQDPGQGLRLIYYSQIVNDFQKGDIAEGYSVSREKKESFPLTVTSAQKNPTAFYLCASSIALFTDTQYFGPGTRLTVL.

The V call is TRBV5-4, the J call TRBJ2-1; TRBD2 matches 10 bases. The germline V gene encodes CDR1 SGHNT and CDR2 YYREEE (reference sequence). The CDR3 is 14 residues long. V shed 4 bases, J shed 9 bases, and the junction held 7 bases outside the gene matches. The CDR3 coding sequence is TGTGCCAGCAGCCCATCCGGGACTAGCGTTGAGCAGTTCTTC. Amino acid sequence: CASSPSGTSVEQFF.

This chain connects TRBV5-5 to TRBJ2-4; 10 bases align to TRBD1. This CDR3 spans 16 amino acids. CDR1 and CDR2 from the germline V gene are SGHKS and YYEKEE (reference sequence). V shed 4 bases and J 8 bases; nucleotides not matched to a gene: 12. CDR3 in DNA: TGTGCCAGCAGCGGAAGCCCCGGGACAGGGGTAGACATTCAGTACTTC. It yields the protein CASSGSPGTGVDIQYF.

This rearrangement joins TRBV7-2 to TRBJ2-7; 11 bases are a match to TRBD2. The length of the CDR3 is 15 residues. The J segment lost 2 bases and the V segment lost 7 bases, leaving 7 bases of the junction unmatched. Germline V gene lookup returns CDR1 SGHTA and CDR2 FQGNSA. CDR3 in amino acids: CASNNLAGGTYEQYF. The CDR3 DNA is TGTGCCAGCAATAATTTAGCGGGAGGGACCTACGAGCAGTACTTC.

V and J are TRBV30 and TRBJ2-1, with 10 nucleotides matching TRBD2. This CDR3 region has 16 residues. CDR1 is GTSNPN, CDR2 SVGIG, per germline (reference sequence). V trimming: 0 bases; J trimming: 10 bases; junction bases outside the gene matches: 12. This CDR3 is CAWSVLSPLAGDEQFF. In DNA form, the CDR3 reads TGTGCCTGGAGTGTACTTTCCCCGCTAGCGGGGGACGAGCAGTTCTTC.

The chain joins TRBV5-1 to TRBJ2-1; no firm D call. The CDR3 runs to 13 residues. Germline loops: CDR1 SGHRS, CDR2 YFSETQ. Trimming removed 1 base at V and 4 bases at J, with 6 bases between. The CDR3 DNA is TGCGCCAGCAGCTTGATTTCATACAATGAGCAGTTCTTC. Translation: CASSLISYNEQFF.

The chain joins TRBV7-8 to TRBJ1-2; 8 bases line up with TRBD1. V trimming: 6 bases; J trimming: 8 bases; junction bases outside the gene matches: 11. Looked up from germline, CDR1 is SGHVS and CDR2 is FQNEAQ. There are 14 residues in the CDR3. CDR3 nucleotide sequence: TGTGCCAGCAGTCCTCTGGACAGGGAAGGCGGCTACACCTTC. Its translation: CASSPLDREGGYTF.

This chain uses TRBV7-6 with TRBJ2-2, with a possible D match to TRBD2 (5 bases). Germline V gives CDR1 SGHVS, CDR2 FNYEAQ. The CDR3 consists of 15 residues. V was trimmed by 4 bases and J by 1 base, leaving 10 bases between them. The CDR3 is CASSSIRGNTGELFF. CDR3 in DNA: TGTGCCAGCAGCTCAATCCGGGGGAACACCGGGGAGCTGTTTTTT.

This chain links TRBV6-1 with TRBJ1-1; 10 positions agree with TRBD1. The V segment lost 5 bases and the J segment 3 bases; nucleotides outside the gene matches: 6. Germline V CDR1 and CDR2: MNHNS, SASEGT. The CDR3 totals 15 residues. The CDR3 nucleotides are TGTGCCAGCAGTCCCCGACAGGGGGCGTACACTGAAGCTTTCTTT. Its protein is CASSPRQGAYTEAFF.

The V and J genes are TRBV6-1 and TRBJ2-7; TRBD1 matches at 7 bases. The CDR3 runs to 14 residues. After removal of 6 bases from V and 2 bases from J, the junction contained 7 bases not matched to a gene. Germline CDR1 is MNHNS and CDR2 is SASEGT. The CDR3 bases are TGTGCCAGCAGCCGGACAGGCCCAACCTACGAGCAGTACTTC. Protein product: CASSRTGPTYEQYF.

This chain joins TRBV7-2 and TRBJ2-7, with 7 bases that match TRBD1. Losses at the gene ends were 0 bases for V and 0 bases for J; bases not matched to a gene: 8. The CDR3 runs 17 residues. CDR1 SGHTA and CDR2 FQGNSA come from the germline V gene. CDR3 in DNA: TGTGCCAGCAGCTTAGCAGTCGCAGGGGGTCCCTCCTACGAGCAGTACTTC. Its translation is CASSLAVAGGPSYEQYF.